The TCR beta chain under discussion was sequenced for a study of early T cells in non-severe SARS-CoV-2 infection. Study-level information: Chains were unpaired, as sequencing was done on bulk RNA from unsorted whole blood.

Regarding the study as a whole: Anti-spike CD8 responses were favored by VDJdb matching, which missed private and CD4 specificities.

The CDR3 has 15 amino acids. Germline V gene data show CDR1 as MNHEY and CDR2 as SVGEGT. Notes on this clonotype: Its antigen is undetermined. Compared with germline, one end of the junction differs, possibly owing to a read error.

Unique molecular identifiers tagged individual cDNA molecules. One entry per CDR3 protein results from TCRdb running MiXCR on the 5' RACE reads. The sample includes tens of thousands of distinct CDR3 sequences, less than 7.5% of them seen just once. The TCR originated in an adult who was a healthcare worker with PCR-confirmed SARS-CoV-2 infection or an uninfected control (not recorded which). The chain employs TRBV6-2 or TRBV6-3 and TRBJ2-1; D gene uncertain. The sequencing here drew on whole blood, taken at baseline. The CDR3 spells CASSYGISSHNEQFF. The CDR3 DNA reads as TGTGCCAGCAGTTACGGGATAAGCTCCCACAATGAGCAGTTCTTC.